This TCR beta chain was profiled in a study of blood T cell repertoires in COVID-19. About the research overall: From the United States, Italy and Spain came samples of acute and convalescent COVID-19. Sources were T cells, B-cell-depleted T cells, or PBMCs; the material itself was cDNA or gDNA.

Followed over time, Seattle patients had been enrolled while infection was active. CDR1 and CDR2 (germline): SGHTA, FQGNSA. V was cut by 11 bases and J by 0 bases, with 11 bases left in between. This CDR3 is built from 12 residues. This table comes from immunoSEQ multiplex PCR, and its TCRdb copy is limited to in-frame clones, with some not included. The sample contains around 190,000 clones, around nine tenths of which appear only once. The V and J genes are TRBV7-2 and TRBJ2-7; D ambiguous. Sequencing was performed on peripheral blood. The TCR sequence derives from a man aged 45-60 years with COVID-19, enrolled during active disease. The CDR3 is CAVSPSSYEQYF. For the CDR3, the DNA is TGTGCCGTGTCCCCTAGCTCCTACGAGCAGTACTTC.